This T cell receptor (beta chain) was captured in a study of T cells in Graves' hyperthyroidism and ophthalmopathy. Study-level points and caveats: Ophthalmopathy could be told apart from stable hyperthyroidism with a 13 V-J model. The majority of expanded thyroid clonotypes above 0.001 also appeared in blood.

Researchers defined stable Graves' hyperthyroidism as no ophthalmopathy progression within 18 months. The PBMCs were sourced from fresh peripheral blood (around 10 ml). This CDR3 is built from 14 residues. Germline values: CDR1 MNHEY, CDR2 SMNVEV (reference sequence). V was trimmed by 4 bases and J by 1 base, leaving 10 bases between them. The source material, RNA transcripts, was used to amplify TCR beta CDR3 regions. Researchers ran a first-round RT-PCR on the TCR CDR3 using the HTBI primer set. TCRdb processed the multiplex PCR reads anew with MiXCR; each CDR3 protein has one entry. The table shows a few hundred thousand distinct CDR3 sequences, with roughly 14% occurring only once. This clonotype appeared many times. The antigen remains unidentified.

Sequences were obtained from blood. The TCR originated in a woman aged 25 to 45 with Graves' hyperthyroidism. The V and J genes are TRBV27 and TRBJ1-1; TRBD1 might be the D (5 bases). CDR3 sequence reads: CASSSGLPNTEAFF. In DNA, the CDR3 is TGTGCCAGCAGTTCGGGACTTCCGAACACTGAAGCTTTCTTT.